Listed below are T cell receptor beta chains from one sample, sequenced in a study of blood T cell repertoires in COVID-19. The assay was immunoSEQ multiplex PCR, and TCRdb's table has in-frame clones only and misses some. The sample holds about 120,000 clones, about 82% seen once. Input material: peripheral blood. Source of these receptors: a man in his sixties with active or convalescent COVID-19. The CDR3 runs from the conserved cysteine through the conserved F or W. The D gene is left open where the match is weak. Where a row states a size, it is once, few, many or the class of an expanded clone; other rows omit it.

>NA|TRBV7-9|TRBJ1-1|NA
CASSLGASGDTEAFF
TGTGCCAGCAGCTTGGGAGCATCTGGGGACACTGAAGCTTTCTTT
>NA|TRBV28|TRBJ1-5|NA
CASSFVSEFNQPQHF
TGTGCCAGCAGTTTTGTATCAGAATTTAATCAGCCCCAGCATTTT
>NA|TRBV13|TRBJ2-7|TRBD1
CASSHGGQGAHEQYF
TGTGCCAGCAGCCATGGGGGACAGGGGGCTCACGAGCAGTACTTC
>many|TRBV5-8|TRBJ2-7|TRBD2
CASSRGLAGVAYEQYF
TGTGCCAGCAGCCGGGGACTAGCGGGAGTAGCCTACGAGCAGTACTTC
>NA|TRBV5-6|TRBJ1-2|NA
CASSPTSNYGYTF
TGTGCCAGCAGCCCAACTTCAAACTATGGCTACACCTTC
>NA|TRBV6-5|TRBJ2-1|NA
CASEIRRVQDEQFF
TGTGCCAGTGAAATCCGGCGGGTTCAGGATGAGCAGTTCTTC
>NA|TRBV14|TRBJ2-2|TRBD1
CASSPLGTGEAPDTGELFF
TGTGCCAGCAGCCCCCTCGGGACAGGGGAGGCCCCAGACACCGGGGAGCTGTTTTTT
>NA|TRBV6-5|TRBJ2-1|TRBD2
CASSPTSGRYNEQFF
TGTGCCAGCAGTCCGACTAGCGGGAGGTACAATGAGCAGTTCTTC
>NA|TRBV5-1|TRBJ1-4|TRBD1
CASSFTGTGTEKLFF
TGCGCCAGCAGCTTTACCGGGACAGGGACCGAAAAACTGTTTTTT
>NA|TRBV11-2|TRBJ2-1|NA
CASSLARNGKTFF
TGTGCCAGCAGCTTAGCTAGAAACGGGAAAACGTTCTTC
>once|TRBV10-3|TRBJ2-1|NA
CAISESPDSLGNEQFF
TGTGCCATCAGTGAGTCTCCGGACAGCCTGGGGAATGAGCAGTTCTTC
>once|TRBV23-1|TRBJ2-1|NA
CASSQSVTLRYNEQFF
TGCGCCAGCAGTCAATCAGTCACTCTTAGATACAATGAGCAGTTCTTC
>few|TRBV18|TRBJ1-6|NA
CASSSARGQNNSPLHF
TGTGCCAGCTCATCCGCCAGGGGCCAAAATAATTCACCCCTCCACTTT
>NA|TRBV5-1|TRBJ2-3|NA
CASSLAAGKDTQYF
TGCGCCAGCAGCTTGGCGGCAGGGAAAGATACGCAGTATTTT
>NA|TRBV9|TRBJ2-2|NA
CASSVDLPGELFF
TGTGCCAGCAGCGTAGATCTCCCCGGGGAGCTGTTTTTT
>NA|TRBV21-1|TRBJ2-3|NA
CASIVRGLAGGIDTQYF
TGTGCCAGCATCGTCCGTGGACTAGCGGGAGGCATAGATACGCAGTATTTT
>NA|TRBV28|TRBJ1-5|TRBD1
CASSPPRQGTGNQPQHF
TGTGCCAGCAGTCCCCCTAGACAGGGGACGGGCAATCAGCCCCAGCATTTT
>NA|TRBV27|TRBJ1-5|NA
CASSPLQGGSQPQHF
TGTGCCAGCAGCCCTTTACAGGGTGGTAGTCAGCCCCAGCATTTT
>NA|TRBV27|TRBJ2-7|TRBD2
CASSPGLAQYEQYF
TGTGCCAGCAGTCCGGGACTAGCGCAATACGAGCAGTACTTC
>NA|TRBV10-3|TRBJ2-1|NA
CAISESVTDNEQFF
TGTGCCATCAGTGAGTCGGTAACGGACAATGAGCAGTTCTTC
>NA|TRBV10-3|TRBJ2-3|TRBD1
CASQGARTDTQYF
TGTGCCAGCCAGGGGGCGAGGACAGATACGCAGTATTTT
>NA|TRBV18|TRBJ1-2|NA
CASSVLGEEDGYTF
TGTGCCAGCTCAGTACTGGGGGAGGAGGATGGCTACACCTTC
>NA|TRBV9|TRBJ1-3|NA
CASSVGRDRYFSGNTIYF
TGTGCCAGCAGCGTAGGGAGAGACAGGTATTTCTCTGGAAACACCATATATTTT
>NA|TRBV3-1/TRBV3-2|TRBJ1-3|NA
CASTNTPRSIRNRVPNSGNTIYF
TGTGCCAGCACCAACACCCCTCGGTCTATCAGGAACAGGGTTCCCAACTCTGGAAACACCATATATTTT
>NA|TRBV19|TRBJ1-1|NA
CASRLTGGRGTEAFF
TGTGCCAGCCGGTTGACGGGGGGTAGGGGCACTGAAGCTTTCTTT
>NA|TRBV9|TRBJ2-6|TRBD2
CASSPVRLAGVVGANVLTF
TGTGCCAGCAGCCCTGTCCGGCTAGCGGGAGTGGTTGGGGCCAACGTCCTGACTTTC